This is a list of T cell receptor beta chains from one sample in a study of shared clonotypes between healthy human individuals. Some clones are missing from TCRdb's copy, which holds only in-frame ones; the method was immunoSEQ multiplex PCR. The sample records 520,000 or so clones, 60% to 85% being singletons. The sequenced sample consisted of PBMCs. Receptors originate from a woman aged 40-49 years in good health. Some clones in this sample may be carry-over from other donors' samples. CDR3s include the opening cysteine and the closing phenylalanine or tryptophan. A D gene is named only where the DNA matches it firmly. The size of a clone is reported for some rows only, either as once, few or many, or as a class for expanded clones.

V	J	size	D	CDR3	DNA
TRBV29-1	TRBJ1-1	.	TRBD1	CSVGTGNTEAFF	TGCAGCGTTGGGACAGGGAACACTGAAGCTTTCTTT
TRBV27	TRBJ1-2	.	.	CASSLSGQGYGYGYTF	TGTGCCAGCAGTTTATCGGGCCAGGGGTACGGCTATGGCTACACCTTC
TRBV7-8	TRBJ2-7	.	TRBD2	CASSKTRLADYEQYF	TGTGCCAGCAGCAAAACCAGACTAGCGGACTACGAGCAGTACTTC
TRBV27	TRBJ2-1	.	TRBD2	CASSTRTSGRAYEQFF	TGTGCCAGCAGTACCCGGACTAGCGGGAGGGCCTATGAGCAGTTCTTC
TRBV7-9	TRBJ1-4	.	.	CASSFINEKLFF	TGTGCCAGCAGCTTCATTAATGAAAAACTGTTTTTT
TRBV27	TRBJ2-7	.	.	CASSRSGTTSSYEQYF	TGTGCCAGCAGTCGATCTGGGACAACGAGCTCCTACGAGCAGTACTTC
TRBV9	TRBJ1-3	.	.	CASSVFDSGNTIYF	TGTGCCAGCAGCGTATTCGACTCTGGAAACACCATATATTTT
TRBV9	TRBJ1-2	few	.	CASSPVSTLYGYTF	TGTGCCAGCAGCCCCGTGAGTACTCTCTATGGCTACACCTTC
TRBV5-1	TRBJ2-3	.	TRBD1	CASSPGQGDTDTQYF	TGCGCCAGCAGCCCCGGGCAGGGGGACACAGATACGCAGTATTTT
TRBV30	TRBJ2-5	.	.	CAWRDSGETQYF	TGTGCCTGGAGGGACAGTGGAGAGACCCAGTACTTC
TRBV11-2	TRBJ1-2	once	.	CASSLWGRGYTF	TGTGCCAGCAGCTTATGGGGGCGTGGCTACACCTTC
TRBV19	TRBJ1-1	.	TRBD1	CASSSEGQAGTEAFF	TGTGCCAGTAGTTCAGAGGGACAGGCCGGAACTGAAGCTTTCTTT
TRBV7-8	TRBJ2-6	.	.	CASSHTSSGANVLTF	TGTGCCAGCAGCCATACTAGCTCGGGGGCCAACGTCCTGACTTTC
TRBV28	TRBJ2-1	.	.	CASSLWGNEQFF	TGTGCCAGCAGTCTCTGGGGCAATGAGCAGTTCTTC
TRBV19	TRBJ1-3	.	.	CASSRAYSGNTIYF	TGTGCCAGTAGTAGGGCCTACTCTGGAAACACCATATATTTT
TRBV27	TRBJ1-5	.	.	CASIFPGRDQPQHF	TGTGCCAGCATTTTCCCAGGGAGGGATCAGCCCCAGCATTTT
TRBV7-9	TRBJ2-7	medium-sized	TRBD2	CASSLAGGPTRYEQYF	TGTGCCAGCAGCTTAGCGGGAGGGCCCACTAGATACGAGCAGTACTTC
TRBV7-9	TRBJ2-3	.	.	CASSLAVSRTYTQYF	TGTGCCAGCAGCTTAGCAGTATCCCGCACATATACGCAGTATTTT
TRBV28	TRBJ2-1	.	.	CASSLDSNEQFF	TGTGCCAGCAGTTTGGACAGCAATGAGCAGTTCTTC
TRBV4-3	TRBJ2-1	.	.	CASSQGTGLAHNEQFF	TGCGCCAGCAGCCAAGGAACTGGTCTAGCCCACAATGAGCAGTTCTTC
TRBV28	TRBJ1-1	.	.	CASGQPARGYTEAFF	TGTGCCAGCGGACAGCCTGCTCGAGGGTACACTGAAGCTTTCTTT
TRBV11-2	TRBJ2-7	.	TRBD1	CASRRGQGTYEQYF	TGTGCCAGCAGGCGGGGACAGGGAACATACGAGCAGTACTTC
TRBV4-3	TRBJ2-2	once	TRBD1	CASSQLTGPTGELFF	TGCGCCAGCAGCCAACTGACAGGGCCCACCGGGGAGCTGTTTTTT
TRBV18	TRBJ2-5	.	.	CASSREIQETQYF	TGTGCCAGCTCACGGGAGATCCAAGAGACCCAGTACTTC
TRBV4-1	TRBJ1-1	.	.	CASSQGSGGMNTEAFF	TGCGCCAGCAGCCAAGGCTCGGGGGGGATGAACACTGAAGCTTTCTTT
TRBV19	TRBJ2-7	.	.	CASSLGRDTYEQYF	TGTGCCAGTAGTTTGGGACGAGACACCTACGAGCAGTACTTC
TRBV7-9	TRBJ2-3	.	.	CASEASLSDTQYF	TGTGCCAGCGAGGCCTCTTTATCAGATACGCAGTATTTT
TRBV28	TRBJ1-1	.	.	CASSLWRGANNEAFF	TGTGCCAGCAGTTTATGGCGGGGGGCGAACAATGAAGCTTTCTTT
TRBV6-1	TRBJ2-1	.	TRBD2	CASSEIRTSGPYNEQFF	TGTGCCAGCAGTGAAATACGGACTAGCGGCCCCTACAATGAGCAGTTCTTC
TRBV4-1	TRBJ2-7	.	TRBD1	CASSRLGQGTYEQYF	TGCGCCAGCAGCCGATTGGGACAGGGAACCTACGAGCAGTACTTC
TRBV10-3	TRBJ2-5	.	.	CAIRPSLTAQETQYF	TGTGCCATCAGGCCCTCCTTGACAGCTCAAGAGACCCAGTACTTC